One and the same sample provided the 32 T cell receptor beta chains below, sequenced in a study of shared clonotypes between healthy human individuals. Libraries were prepared by immunoSEQ multiplex PCR; TCRdb keeps only in-frame clonotypes and omits some of them. Of approximately 980,000 clones listed, 60% to 85% are singletons. Source material: memory CD4+ T cells sorted from blood. Subset described: CD45RA-negative fraction. These receptor sequences come from a man younger than 30 in good health.

With respect to this clone: Mismatch with germline at one junction end may stem from a read error. V gene TRBV7-7 combines with J gene TRBJ2-3; unclear D gene. Looked up from germline, CDR1 is SSHAT and CDR2 is FNYEAQ (reference sequence). The CDR3 runs 15 residues. CDR3 DNA: TGTGCTAGCAGCTTTGGGTCCTCCCAAAAAGATACGCAGTATTTT. It codes for CASSFGSSQKDTQYF.

This clone was found a few times. This sequence joins TRBV7-9 and TRBJ1-5; the match to TRBD1 covers 8 bases. The germline V gene has CDR1 SEHNR and CDR2 FQNEAQ (reference sequence). The CDR3 covers 16 residues. V lost 1 base, J lost 3 bases, and 5 bases stayed unmatched. Written as DNA, the CDR3 is TGTGCCAGCAGCTTAGGTTGGACAGGGAACAATCAGCCCCAGCATTTT. Translation: CASSLGWTGNNQPQHF.

This sequence joins TRBV5-1 and TRBJ2-1; TRBD1 matches 7 bases. V was pared by 4 bases and J by 8 bases, with 12 bases of the junction left unmatched. The germline V gene encodes CDR1 SGHRS and CDR2 YFSETQ. CDR3 length equals 15 residues. CDR3 amino acids: CASSPGGQGVHEQFF. CDR3 nucleotides: TGCGCCAGCAGCCCCGGCGGGCAGGGGGTCCATGAGCAGTTCTTC.

This clone was seen just once. This chain joins TRBV27 and TRBJ1-6, with D perhaps matching TRBD1 (5 bases). The CDR3 spans 15 residues. Germline CDR1 MNHEY, CDR2 SMNVEV (reference sequence). V lost 8 bases, J lost 7 bases, and 18 bases lay in between. The CDR3 DNA follows: TGTGCCAGCTCATTAGCTGCAGGGAAGAATTCACCCCTCCACTTT. Protein: CASSLAAGKNSPLHF.

CDR3 residues: CASSLERDFTDTQYF. DNA for the CDR3: TGTGCCAGCAGCTTGGAGCGGGATTTCACAGATACGCAGTATTTT. The chain links TRBV5-4 to TRBJ2-3; 7 positions agree with TRBD2. V lost 0 bases to trimming and J lost 2 bases; unmatched junction nucleotides: 3. CDR3 length: 15 residues. Germline loops: CDR1 SGHNT, CDR2 YYREEE (reference sequence).

CDR3 in DNA: TGTGCCAGCAGTGAACCGTCTTCGGGGACAGGAGATTCACCCCTCCACTTT. Translating gives CASSEPSSGTGDSPLHF. This sequence joins TRBV25-1 and TRBJ1-6, with 8 positions matching TRBD1. Germline lookup yields CDR1 MGHDK and CDR2 SYGVNS. V shed 2 bases and J 8 bases; nucleotides not matched to a gene: 11. The CDR3 spans 17 residues.

There are a few counts of this clone. V usage is TRBV29-1 and J usage is TRBJ2-7; weak D call: TRBD1 (6 bases). V was shortened by 6 bases and J by 5 bases, with 14 bases between the two germline ends. The CDR3 is made up of 12 amino acids. CDR1 SQVTM and CDR2 ANQGSEA come from the germline V gene. CDR3 DNA sequence: TGCAGCGTGGAGGAACAGGGCGACGAGCAGTACTTC. Its translation is CSVEEQGDEQYF.

The rearrangement joins TRBV21-1 to TRBJ2-3. TRBV21-1 is marked as a pseudogene. This CDR3 region has 14 residues. CDR3 sequence (DNA): TGTGCCAGCAGCACCCGCTCCTTCACAGATACGCAGTATTTT. Protein: CASSTRSFTDTQYF.

The chain has TRBV6-5 and TRBJ2-7; D is possibly TRBD1 or TRBD2 (6 bases each). CDR1 and CDR2 (germline): MNHEY, SVGAGI. The CDR3 totals 13 residues. V shed 2 bases and J shed 7 bases, with 12 bases lying between them. The DNA of the CDR3 is TGTGCCAGCAGTTACGTGGGGGGCCGGGAGCAGTACTTC. Translation gives CASSYVGGREQYF.

The CDR3 nucleotides read TGCGCCAGCAGACTTTCCTCGAGCTCCTACAATGAGCAGTTCTTC. Translation gives CASRLSSSSYNEQFF. This chain uses TRBV4-3 with TRBJ2-1; D unresolved. This CDR3 region has 15 residues. The germline CDR1 and CDR2 sequences are LGHNA and YSLEER. The ends were cut back, 6 bases at V and 0 bases at J, with 12 bases in the middle.

The rearrangement links TRBV5-1 to TRBJ2-2; perhaps TRBD1 as D (5 bases). V was pared by 1 base and J by 0 bases, with 7 bases between. CDR1 and CDR2 (germline): SGHRS, YFSETQ. The CDR3 loop spans 15 amino acids. CDR3 sequence: CASSLTTANTGELFF. The CDR3 coding sequence is TGCGCCAGCAGCTTGACGACAGCGAACACCGGGGAGCTGTTTTTT. Full variable domain (outside the CDR3, taken from reference TRBV5-1 and TRBJ2-2): KAGVTQTPRYLIKTRGQQVTLSCSPISGHRSVSWYQQTPGQGLQFLFEYFSETQRNKGNFPGRFSGRQFSNSRSEMNVSTLELGDSALYLCASSLTTANTGELFFGEGSRLTVL.

The chain couples TRBV14 to TRBJ2-3; D not certain. Trimming removed 1 base from V and 9 bases from J, with 11 bases in between. Germline CDR1 and CDR2: SGHDN and FVKESK. The CDR3 loop spans 13 amino acids. The CDR3 sequence is CASSQGIAATQYF. Here the CDR3 DNA reads TGTGCCAGCAGCCAAGGGATAGCAGCCACGCAGTATTTT.

V and J are TRBV9 and TRBJ2-1, with D possibly being TRBD1 (6 bases). The ends were cut back, 6 bases at V and 4 bases at J, with 17 bases in the middle. This CDR3 region has 15 residues. Germline V CDR1 and CDR2: SGDLS, YYNGEE. CDR3 nucleotides: TGTGCCAGCACCGCAGGGGTAGGGGGTTACAATGAGCAGTTCTTC. It specifies CASTAGVGGYNEQFF.

This rearrangement joins TRBV28 to TRBJ1-5; D is uncertain. Germline assignment: CDR1 MDHEN and CDR2 SYDVKM. The CDR3 has 15 amino acids. Trimming took off 5 bases at V and 7 bases at J, with 18 bases between the two ends. The CDR3 DNA follows: TGTGCCAGCAGTCTCCCCACATCCGGAGAGCAGCCCCAGCATTTT. Translation: CASSLPTSGEQPQHF.

This chain uses TRBV7-6 with TRBJ2-2, with TRBD1 as a possible D gene (5 bases). Germline V CDR1 and CDR2: SGHVS, FNYEAQ. V dropped 6 bases and J dropped 8 bases, with 16 bases sitting between them. There are 14 residues in the CDR3. This CDR3 reads CASSNRLGEGELFF. In DNA form, the CDR3 reads TGTGCCAGCAGTAACAGGTTGGGCGAAGGGGAGCTGTTTTTT.

This clone occurred a few times. V is TRBV30 and J is TRBJ1-1, with D possibly being TRBD1 (6 bases). Looked up from germline, CDR1 is GTSNPN and CDR2 is SVGIG (reference sequence). This CDR3 has 13 residues. The DNA of the CDR3 is TGTGCTTCTGAAGGGGGGACGAACACTGAAGCTTTCTTT. Amino acids: CASEGGTNTEAFF.

This clone has only a few counts. The genes are TRBV10-2 and TRBJ1-5; 7 positions match TRBD1. This CDR3 has 14 amino acids. The V gene's germline CDR1 is WSHSY and CDR2 SAAADI. J was trimmed by 6 bases and V by 6 bases; bases with no gene match: 8. The CDR3 region has the DNA TGCGCCAGCAGCGACAGGGTCGGTGTTCAGCCCCAGCATTTT. Translation gives CASSDRVGVQPQHF.

This chain connects TRBV7-8 to TRBJ1-2; a possible D gene is TRBD1 (5 bases). The ends were cut back, 6 bases at V and 0 bases at J, with 11 bases in the middle. Germline-derived CDR1 and CDR2 are SGHVS and FQNEAQ. The CDR3 loop spans 14 amino acids. The DNA for the CDR3 is TGTGCCAGCAGTTATCAGGGATCTAACTATGGCTACACCTTC. Translated, it gives CASSYQGSNYGYTF.

This chain's CDR3 is CASSMRTGTNYGYTF. The CDR3 bases are TGTGCCAGCAGCATGCGGACGGGAACTAACTATGGCTACACCTTC. The rearrangement uses TRBV7-2 and TRBJ1-2, with no clear D. Germline CDR1 and CDR2: SGHTA and FQGNSA. The germline V and J ends were trimmed by 5 bases and 0 bases, with 13 bases remaining between them. This CDR3 contains 15 residues.

The chain joins TRBV19 to TRBJ1-5; 9 nucleotides match TRBD1. The CDR3 length is 14 residues. V shed 4 bases, J shed 5 bases, and the junction held 3 bases outside the gene matches. Germline V gives CDR1 LNHDA, CDR2 SQIVND (reference sequence). CDR3 nucleotides: TGTGCCAGTAGTACGACAGGGGGGTATCAGCCCCAGCATTTT. Encoded protein: CASSTTGGYQPQHF.

The rearrangement uses TRBV7-8 and TRBJ1-5; no reliable D call. The CDR3 has 16 amino acids. Germline CDR1 is SGHVS and CDR2 is FQNEAQ. Between the trimmed V and J ends, which lost 2 bases and 6 bases, there was a span of 17 bases. CDR3 coding DNA: TGTGCCAGCAGCTTAAACTCCCGCAGTTATCGTCAGCCCCAGCATTTT. Its translation: CASSLNSRSYRQPQHF.

The chain links TRBV6-1 to TRBJ1-1; D might be TRBD1 (6 bases). Germline CDR1 and CDR2: MNHNS and SASEGT. Trimming left V 6 bases short and J 11 bases short, with 16 bases between. CDR3 length equals 12 residues. For the CDR3, the DNA is TGTGCCAGCAGATATGGGGACATAGGCGCTTTCTTT. Translation gives CASRYGDIGAFF.

The chain employs TRBV5-1 and TRBJ1-2; D may be TRBD1 (6 bases). This CDR3 spans 17 amino acids. CDR1 is SGHRS, CDR2 YFSETQ, per germline. V shed 0 bases and J shed 6 bases, with 21 bases lying between them. CDR3 sequence reads: CASSLEGRGGDRHGYTF. As DNA, the CDR3 is TGCGCCAGCAGCTTGGAGGGCAGGGGAGGAGACCGCCATGGCTACACCTTC.

As concerns this clone: This sample includes further DNA sequences coding for the same CDR3. The gene calls are TRBV5-1 and TRBJ2-6; no clear D. Trimming pared 7 bases from V and 0 bases from J, leaving 11 bases between. This CDR3 has 15 residues. Germline CDR1 SGHRS, CDR2 YFSETQ. The CDR3 sequence: CASSFSGSGANVLTF. CDR3 nucleotides: TGCGCCAGCTCCTTCTCTGGCTCTGGGGCCAACGTCCTGACTTTC.

The chain has TRBV6-1 and TRBJ1-3; a possible D gene is TRBD1 (6 bases). Trimming pared 1 base from V and 3 bases from J, leaving 7 bases between. The CDR3 totals 14 residues. Per the germline V gene, CDR1 is MNHNS and CDR2 is SASEGT. CDR3 nucleotides: TGTGCCAGCAGTGAAGGGACAGATGGAAACACCATATATTTT. Translated: CASSEGTDGNTIYF.

The chain joins TRBV7-9 to TRBJ2-3; TRBD2 matches at 7 bases. J lost 3 bases, V lost 4 bases, and 4 bases had no gene match. CDR1 and CDR2 from the germline V gene are SEHNR and FQNEAQ (reference sequence). This CDR3 is built from 14 residues. Written as DNA, the CDR3 is TGTGCCAGCAGCTGGGAGGGCCTTACAGATACGCAGTATTTT. Its protein product is CASSWEGLTDTQYF. The full variable domain, in which reference TRBV7-9 and TRBJ2-3 provide the parts outside the CDR3, is DTGVSQNPRHKITKRGQNVTFRCDPISEHNRLYWYRQTLGQGPEFLTYFQNEAQLEKSRLLSDRFSAERPKGSFSTLEIQRTEQGDSAMYLCASSWEGLTDTQYFGPGTRLTVL.

The rearrangement uses TRBV10-3 and TRBJ1-1; tentative D call: TRBD1 (5 bases). Germline V CDR1 and CDR2: ENHRY, SYGVKD. The CDR3 extends over 12 amino acids. The V end lost 6 bases, the J end lost 6 bases, and 11 bases lay between the germline ends. CDR3 residues: CAISASTAEAFF. The CDR3 bases are TGTGCCATCAGCGCTTCGACAGCTGAAGCTTTCTTT.

CDR3: CASSLDVGNEQFF. CDR3 DNA: TGCGCCAGCAGCTTGGATGTAGGCAATGAGCAGTTCTTC. The chain carries TRBV5-1 and TRBJ2-1; D unresolved. Trimming took 0 bases from V and 6 from J, leaving 7 bases between them. CDR1 and CDR2 from the germline V gene are SGHRS and YFSETQ. The CDR3 has 13 amino acids.

This chain connects TRBV19 to TRBJ1-4, with 7 bases lining up with TRBD1. V was clipped by 4 bases and J by 4 bases; unmatched bases: 6. CDR3 length: 15 residues. Germline assignment: CDR1 LNHDA and CDR2 SQIVND (reference sequence). The CDR3 reads CASSTGQANNEKLFF. The CDR3, as DNA: TGTGCCAGTAGTACTGGACAGGCGAATAATGAAAAACTGTTTTTT.

The CDR3 coding sequence is TGTGCCAGCAGCTACCGGGACAGGGGGATGTACGAGCAGTACTTC. Translating it yields CASSYRDRGMYEQYF. The chain uses TRBV6-5 and TRBJ2-7, with 11 bases lining up with TRBD1. After removal of 6 bases from V and 4 bases from J, the junction contained 8 bases not matched to a gene. CDR3 length: 15 residues. The germline V gene encodes CDR1 MNHEY and CDR2 SVGAGI.

This chain links TRBV14 with TRBJ2-2; D gene unclear. Germline CDR1 and CDR2: SGHDN and FVKESK. CDR3 size: 13 residues. The V and J ends lost 0 bases and 6 bases respectively, with 5 bases between them. This chain's CDR3 is CASSQDNSGELFF. CDR3 DNA sequence: TGTGCCAGCAGCCAAGATAACTCCGGGGAGCTGTTTTTT.

The CDR3 protein is CAISVSRDKPYEQYF. CDR3 nucleotide sequence: TGTGCCATCAGTGTGTCCCGGGACAAGCCCTACGAGCAGTACTTC. The rearrangement links TRBV10-3 to TRBJ2-7; the D gene is possibly TRBD1 (6 bases). CDR3 length equals 15 residues. CDR1 and CDR2 (germline): ENHRY, SYGVKD. Trimming removed 4 bases from V and 2 bases from J, with 15 bases in between.